This T cell receptor beta chain was profiled in a study of blood T cell repertoires in COVID-19. From germline, CDR1 is SGHTA and CDR2 FQGTGA. Trimming cost V 5 bases and J 6 bases, with 14 bases left between them. This CDR3 is 14 amino acids long. Assay: immunoSEQ multiplex PCR; the TCRdb copy retains only in-frame clones and omits some. The sample includes 65,000 to 95,000 clones, over 85% of them seen just once. The TCR originated in a man aged 45-65 years with active COVID-19. The source material was peripheral blood. V gene TRBV7-3 combines with J gene TRBJ2-1, with D tentatively TRBD1 (6 bases). The DNA for the CDR3 is TGTGCCAGCAGCCCCCTCACAGGGTCCAATGAGCAGTTCTTC. It is translated as CASSPLTGSNEQFF.